These T cell receptor beta chains were read from a single sample in a study of identical twins. One entry per CDR3 protein, called by TCRdb with MiXCR from the 5' RACE reads. The data hold about 470,000 distinct CDR3 sequences, with 20% to 25% observed a single time. This sample also appeared in a second study, on T cells expressing NK-cell markers.

The source material was CD4+ T cells sorted from blood. The receptors were sampled from a woman aged 18-29 years in good health. Both conserved end residues are part of each CDR3. D genes are given only for firm matches. The listing skips clone size in some rows; elsewhere it reads once, few, many or a size class.

TRBJ2-7,many,TRBV28,12,TRBD1,CASSRTGYEQYF,TGTGCCAGCAGCCGGACAGGCTACGAGCAGTACTTC
TRBJ2-5,.,TRBV9,14,.,CASSVGAFKETQYF,TGTGCCAGCAGCGTAGGGGCCTTCAAAGAGACCCAGTACTTC
TRBJ2-3,.,TRBV29-1,13,.,CSVGPSISDTQYF,TGCAGCGTTGGCCCTTCAATCTCAGATACGCAGTATTTT
TRBJ2-1,few,TRBV11-2,16,TRBD2,CASKRAGVRAYNEQFF,TGTGCCAGCAAGAGAGCGGGGGTCCGGGCGTACAATGAGCAGTTCTTC
TRBJ2-2,many,TRBV5-1,15,TRBD1,CASSLMTGSAGELFF,TGCGCCAGCAGCTTGATGACAGGGAGCGCCGGGGAGCTGTTTTTT
TRBJ2-2,.,TRBV27,14,.,CASSLRGAGGELFF,TGTGCCAGCAGTTTAAGGGGAGCGGGCGGGGAGCTGTTTTTT
TRBJ1-1,.,TRBV2,13,TRBD1,CASRYRGNTEAFF,TGTGCCAGCAGGTACAGGGGGAACACTGAAGCTTTCTTT
TRBJ2-7,.,TRBV12-3/TRBV12-4,13,.,CASSLVVGYEQYF,TGTGCCAGCAGTTTAGTCGTAGGTTACGAGCAGTACTTC
TRBJ2-5,.,TRBV7-2,16,TRBD2,CASSQGDYPRGETQYF,TGTGCCAGCAGCCAAGGGGACTACCCGAGGGGAGAGACCCAGTACTTC
TRBJ1-2,few,TRBV5-1,15,.,CASSLDGGASYGYTF,TGCGCCAGCAGCTTGGATGGGGGAGCGAGCTATGGCTACACCTTC
TRBJ1-5,few,TRBV2,14,.,CASIGEVGNQPQHF,TGTGCCAGCATCGGGGAGGTTGGCAATCAGCCCCAGCATTTT
TRBJ2-1,.,TRBV5-1,16,TRBD2,CASSLVGTISYNEQFF,TGCGCCAGCAGCTTGGTAGGGACTATCAGCTACAATGAGCAGTTCTTC
TRBJ2-2,few,TRBV2,13,.,CARGRTSTGELFF,TGTGCCAGGGGGAGAACAAGCACCGGGGAGCTGTTTTTT
TRBJ2-7,few,TRBV12-3/TRBV12-4,13,.,CASSFHLFYEQYF,TGTGCCAGCAGTTTCCATCTGTTCTACGAGCAGTACTTC
TRBJ1-2,.,TRBV20-1,9,.,CSGGHRSTF,TGCAGTGGGGGGCACCGATCCACCTTC
TRBJ2-3,.,TRBV6-2/TRBV6-3,13,TRBD1,CASGQGRSDTQYF,TGTGCCAGCGGACAGGGGCGGTCAGATACGCAGTATTTT
TRBJ2-7,once,TRBV20-1,14,TRBD2,CSATGERGSYEQYF,TGCAGTGCCACCGGGGAGCGGGGGTCCTACGAGCAGTACTTC
TRBJ2-7,few,TRBV9,13,.,CASSAGSQYEQYF,TGTGCCAGCAGCGCGGGGTCGCAATACGAGCAGTACTTC
TRBJ1-2,few,TRBV10-2,14,.,CASSYRADNYGYTF,TGCGCCAGCAGTTACAGGGCAGATAACTATGGCTACACCTTC
TRBJ2-7,few,TRBV20-1,14,TRBD1,CSASPGQGNHEQYF,TGCAGTGCTAGTCCGGGACAGGGGAACCACGAGCAGTACTTC
TRBJ2-1,.,TRBV20-1,17,TRBD2,CSALNGGGEATYNEQFF,TGCAGTGCCCTGAACGGCGGGGGGGAAGCGACCTACAATGAGCAGTTCTTC
TRBJ2-7,.,TRBV2,12,.,CASSADRYEQYF,TGTGCCAGCAGTGCGGACCGCTACGAGCAGTACTTC
TRBJ2-3,.,TRBV20-1,14,.,CSARDEPSTDTQYF,TGCAGTGCTAGAGATGAGCCTAGCACAGATACGCAGTATTTT
TRBJ2-2,few,TRBV2,21,.,CASSPAPGRRGGGALTGELFF,TGTGCCAGCAGCCCCGCGCCAGGACGGAGGGGGGGCGGGGCGTTAACCGGGGAGCTGTTTTTT
TRBJ2-3,.,TRBV5-1,14,TRBD2,CASSYLAGGNTQYF,TGCGCCAGCAGCTACCTAGCGGGAGGGAATACGCAGTATTTT
TRBJ2-7,few,TRBV7-2,17,TRBD2,CASSHYLTSGSSNEQYF,TGTGCCAGCAGCCATTACCTGACTAGCGGGAGTAGCAACGAGCAGTACTTC
TRBJ2-7,few,TRBV5-1,16,.,CASSLGGPARSYEQYF,TGCGCCAGCAGCTTGGGAGGGCCGGCCCGATCCTACGAGCAGTACTTC
TRBJ2-5,.,TRBV20-1,13,.,CSASDSRRETQYF,TGCAGTGCGTCGGACAGCAGACGAGAGACCCAGTACTTC
TRBJ2-1,.,TRBV7-2,15,.,CASSPRVGSYNEQFF,TGTGCCAGCAGCCCCAGGGTCGGCTCCTACAATGAGCAGTTCTTC
TRBJ2-1,.,TRBV24-1,13,.,CATASGVEDEQFF,TGTGCCACTGCATCAGGAGTAGAAGATGAGCAGTTCTTC
TRBJ2-7,few,TRBV5-1,18,TRBD2,CASSRGGLAGGILYEQYF,TGCGCCAGCAGCCGTGGGGGACTAGCGGGGGGTATCCTCTACGAGCAGTACTTC
TRBJ2-2,.,TRBV5-5,16,TRBD2,CASTQLAGPNTGELFF,TGTGCCAGCACTCAGCTAGCGGGTCCCAACACCGGGGAGCTGTTTTTT
TRBJ2-7,few,TRBV7-2,14,TRBD2,CASSLLRETGEQYF,TGTGCCAGCAGCTTACTGCGGGAGACGGGCGAGCAGTACTTC
TRBJ1-5,.,TRBV28,15,.,CASTVGTPSNQPQHF,TGTGCCAGCACCGTAGGGACACCTAGCAATCAGCCCCAGCATTTT
TRBJ2-3,.,TRBV5-1,15,TRBD1,CASCPTGDNTDTQYF,TGCGCCAGCTGCCCGACAGGGGACAACACAGATACGCAGTATTTT
TRBJ2-7,.,TRBV25-1,17,TRBD2,CASSAGTSGRGLYEQYF,TGTGCCAGCAGCGCCGGGACTAGCGGGAGAGGACTCTACGAGCAGTACTTC
TRBJ2-7,.,TRBV12-3/TRBV12-4,15,TRBD2,CASSQGLATRYEQYF,TGTGCCAGCAGTCAAGGACTAGCGACCCGCTACGAGCAGTACTTC
TRBJ2-3,.,TRBV5-1,15,.,CASSLLGSSTDTQYF,TGCGCCAGCAGCTTGCTAGGATCTAGCACAGATACGCAGTATTTT
TRBJ1-2,few,TRBV2,15,TRBD1,CASRKFTGEDGGYTF,TGTGCCAGCAGGAAATTTACAGGGGAGGATGGCGGCTACACCTTC
TRBJ2-7,.,TRBV7-2,14,.,CASSPVAGAYEQYF,TGTGCCAGCAGCCCGGTCGCAGGGGCCTACGAGCAGTACTTC
TRBJ2-7,few,TRBV10-3,11,TRBD1,CATTGANEQYF,TGTGCCACGACAGGGGCCAACGAGCAGTACTTC
TRBJ2-1,few,TRBV20-1,13,.,CSASPTVKNEQFF,TGCAGTGCTAGCCCCACCGTTAAGAATGAGCAGTTCTTC
TRBJ1-3,many,TRBV12-3/TRBV12-4,12,.,CASSLSGNTIYF,TGTGCCAGCAGCCTCTCTGGAAACACCATATATTTT
TRBJ2-1,.,TRBV7-9,15,TRBD2,CASSAGLAGPNKVFF,TGTGCCAGCAGCGCGGGACTAGCGGGACCAAATAAAGTCTTCTTC
TRBJ2-2,.,TRBV29-1,12,.,CSAGGRGGELFF,TGCAGCGCCGGTGGGCGGGGCGGGGAGCTGTTTTTT
TRBJ2-5,.,TRBV7-8,13,.,CASSLPQQETQYF,TGTGCCAGCAGCTTACCTCAACAAGAGACCCAGTACTTC
TRBJ1-2,few,TRBV18,19,TRBD1,CASSRLGQGSNAAFYGYTF,TGTGCCAGCTCCCGACTGGGACAGGGGTCGAACGCGGCATTCTATGGCTACACCTTC
TRBJ2-7,.,TRBV29-1,13,.,CSVDGAGHYEQYF,TGCAGCGTTGACGGAGCGGGACACTACGAGCAGTACTTC
TRBJ2-7,.,TRBV5-6,13,.,CASLLGQQYEQYF,TGTGCCAGCCTACTAGGACAGCAATACGAGCAGTACTTC
TRBJ2-2,.,TRBV2,17,TRBD2,CASSPLAGGANTGELFF,TGTGCCAGCAGTCCTCTAGCGGGGGGTGCGAACACCGGGGAGCTGTTTTTT
TRBJ2-7,.,TRBV7-2,16,TRBD1,CASSLVAGQGPYEQYF,TGTGCCAGCAGCTTAGTTGCGGGACAGGGGCCCTACGAGCAGTACTTC
TRBJ2-5,few,TRBV20-1,13,TRBD1,CSADDRGRATQYF,TGCAGTGCCGACGACAGGGGGCGGGCGACCCAGTACTTC
TRBJ2-1,.,TRBV6-2/TRBV6-3,12,TRBD1,CASRPDRGPQFF,TGTGCCAGCAGACCAGACAGGGGGCCTCAGTTCTTC
TRBJ2-7,.,TRBV5-5,16,.,CASSPGLLWTSYEQYF,TGTGCCAGCAGCCCCGGGCTCCTCTGGACCTCCTACGAGCAGTACTTC
TRBJ2-7,few,TRBV6-5,14,.,CASSYSRASYEQYF,TGTGCCAGCAGTTACTCGCGGGCCTCCTACGAGCAGTACTTC
TRBJ2-2,.,TRBV12-3/TRBV12-4,14,TRBD2,CASRRGGGAGELFF,TGTGCCAGCAGGCGGGGGGGCGGAGCCGGGGAGCTGTTTTTT
TRBJ2-7,few,TRBV20-1,14,TRBD2,CSASVSSGNHEQYF,TGCAGTGCTAGCGTCTCTAGCGGGAACCACGAGCAGTACTTC
TRBJ2-7,.,TRBV4-3,16,TRBD2,CASSQDLSGNLYEQYF,TGCGCCAGCAGCCAAGATCTGAGCGGGAACCTTTACGAGCAGTACTTC